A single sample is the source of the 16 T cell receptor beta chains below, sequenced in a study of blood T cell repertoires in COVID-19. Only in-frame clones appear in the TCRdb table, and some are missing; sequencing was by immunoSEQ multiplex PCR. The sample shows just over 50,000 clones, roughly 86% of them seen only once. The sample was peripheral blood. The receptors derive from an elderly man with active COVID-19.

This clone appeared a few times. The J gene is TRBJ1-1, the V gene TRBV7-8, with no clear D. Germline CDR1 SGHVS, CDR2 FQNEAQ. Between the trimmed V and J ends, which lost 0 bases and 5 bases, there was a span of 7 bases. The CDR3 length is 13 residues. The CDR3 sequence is CASSLASGTEAFF. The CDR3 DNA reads TGTGCCAGCAGCTTAGCTTCCGGGACTGAAGCTTTCTTT.

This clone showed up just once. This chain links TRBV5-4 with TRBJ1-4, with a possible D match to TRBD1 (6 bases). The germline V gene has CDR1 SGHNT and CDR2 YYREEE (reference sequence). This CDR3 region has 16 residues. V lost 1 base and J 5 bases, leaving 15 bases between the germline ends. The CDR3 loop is CASSLQTQGSNEKLFF. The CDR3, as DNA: TGTGCCAGCAGCTTGCAGACACAGGGTTCAAATGAAAAACTGTTTTTT.

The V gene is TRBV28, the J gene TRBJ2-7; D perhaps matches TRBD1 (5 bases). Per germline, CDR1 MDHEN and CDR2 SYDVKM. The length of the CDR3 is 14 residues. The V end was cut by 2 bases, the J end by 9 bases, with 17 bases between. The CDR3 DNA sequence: TGTGCCAGCAGTTTAAGGGGAACTGTACGAGGGCAGTACTTC. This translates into CASSLRGTVRGQYF.

The CDR3 here is CASSTQVGPQHF. CDR3 DNA sequence: TGTGCCAGTAGTACGCAGGTAGGGCCCCAGCATTTT. The rearrangement uses TRBV19 and TRBJ1-5; D is unresolved. This CDR3 spans 12 amino acids. The V end was cut by 4 bases, the J end by 9 bases, with 10 bases between. Germline assignment: CDR1 LNHDA and CDR2 SQIVND (reference sequence). The full variable domain, in which reference TRBV19 and TRBJ1-5 provide the parts outside the CDR3, is DGGITQSPKYLFRKEGQNVTLSCEQNLNHDAMYWYRQDPGQGLRLIYYSQIVNDFQKGDIAEGYSVSREKKESFPLTVTSAQKNPTAFYLCASSTQVGPQHFGDGTRLSIL.

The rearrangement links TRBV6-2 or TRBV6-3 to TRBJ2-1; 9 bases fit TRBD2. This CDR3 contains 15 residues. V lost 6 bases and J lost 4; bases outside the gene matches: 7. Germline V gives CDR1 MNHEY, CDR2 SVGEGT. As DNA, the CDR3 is TGTGCCAGCAGCCTTAGCGGGAGTCCATACAATGAGCAGTTCTTC. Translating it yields CASSLSGSPYNEQFF.

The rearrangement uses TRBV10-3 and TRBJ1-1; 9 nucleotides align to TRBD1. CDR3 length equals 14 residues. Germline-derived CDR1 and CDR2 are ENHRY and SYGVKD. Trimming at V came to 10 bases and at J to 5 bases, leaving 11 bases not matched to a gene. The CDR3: CATRTGEGGTEAFF. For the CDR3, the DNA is TGTGCCACCCGGACAGGGGAGGGGGGGACTGAAGCTTTCTTT.

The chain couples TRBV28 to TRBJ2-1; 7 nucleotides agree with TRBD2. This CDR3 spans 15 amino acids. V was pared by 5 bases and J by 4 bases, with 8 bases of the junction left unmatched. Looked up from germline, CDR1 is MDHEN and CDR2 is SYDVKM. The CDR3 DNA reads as TGTGCCAGCAGTGCGACGGGAGGACGTTACAATGAGCAGTTCTTC. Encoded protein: CASSATGGRYNEQFF.

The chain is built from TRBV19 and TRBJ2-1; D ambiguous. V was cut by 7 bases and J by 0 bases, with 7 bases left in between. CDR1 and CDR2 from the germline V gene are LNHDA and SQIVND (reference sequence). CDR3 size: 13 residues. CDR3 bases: TGTGCCAGTAAGGCGGTCTCCTACAATGAGCAGTTCTTC. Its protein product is CASKAVSYNEQFF.

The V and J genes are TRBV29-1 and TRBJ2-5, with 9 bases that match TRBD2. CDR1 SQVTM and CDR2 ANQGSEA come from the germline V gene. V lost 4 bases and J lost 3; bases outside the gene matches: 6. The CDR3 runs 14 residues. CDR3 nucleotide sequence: TGCAGCGTTGTCAGGGTAGCGGGAGAAGAGACCCAGTACTTC. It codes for CSVVRVAGEETQYF. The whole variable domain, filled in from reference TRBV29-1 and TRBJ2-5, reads SAVISQKPSRDICQRGTSLTIQCQVDSQVTMMFWYRQQPGQSLTLIATANQGSEATYESGFVIDKFPISRPNLTFSTLTVSNMSPEDSSIYLCSVVRVAGEETQYFGPGTRLLVL.

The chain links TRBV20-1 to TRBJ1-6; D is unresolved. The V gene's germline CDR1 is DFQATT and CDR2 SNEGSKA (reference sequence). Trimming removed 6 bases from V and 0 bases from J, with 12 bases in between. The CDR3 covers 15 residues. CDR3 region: CSASTESSYNSPLHF. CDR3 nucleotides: TGCAGTGCGAGTACAGAGAGCTCCTATAATTCACCCCTCCACTTT.

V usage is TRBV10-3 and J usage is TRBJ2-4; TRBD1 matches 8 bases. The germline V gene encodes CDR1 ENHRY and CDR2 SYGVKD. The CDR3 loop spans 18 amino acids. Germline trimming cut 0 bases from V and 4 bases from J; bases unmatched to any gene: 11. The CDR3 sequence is CAISESQGAATAKNIQYF. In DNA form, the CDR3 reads TGTGCCATCAGTGAGTCTCAGGGGGCGGCCACCGCTAAAAACATTCAGTACTTC.

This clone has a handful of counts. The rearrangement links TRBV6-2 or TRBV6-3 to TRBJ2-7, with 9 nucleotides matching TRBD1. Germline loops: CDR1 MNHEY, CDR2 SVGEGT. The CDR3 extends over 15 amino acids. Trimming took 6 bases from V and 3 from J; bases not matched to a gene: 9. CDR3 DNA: TGTGCCAGCAGCCATGACAGGGGGTCTCTCTACGAGCAGTACTTC. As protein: CASSHDRGSLYEQYF.

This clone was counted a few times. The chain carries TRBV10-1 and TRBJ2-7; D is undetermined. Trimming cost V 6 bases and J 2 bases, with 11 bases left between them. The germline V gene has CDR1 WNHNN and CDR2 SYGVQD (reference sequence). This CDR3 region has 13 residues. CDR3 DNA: TGCGCCAGCAGCCCGGGTCCCACCTACGAGCAGTACTTC. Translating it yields CASSPGPTYEQYF.

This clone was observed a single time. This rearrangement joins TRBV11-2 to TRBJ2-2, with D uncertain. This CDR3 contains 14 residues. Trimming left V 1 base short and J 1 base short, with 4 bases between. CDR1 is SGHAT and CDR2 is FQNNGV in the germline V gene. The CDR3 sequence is CASSLAGNTGELFF. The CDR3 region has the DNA TGTGCCAGCAGCTTAGCCGGGAACACCGGGGAGCTGTTTTTT.

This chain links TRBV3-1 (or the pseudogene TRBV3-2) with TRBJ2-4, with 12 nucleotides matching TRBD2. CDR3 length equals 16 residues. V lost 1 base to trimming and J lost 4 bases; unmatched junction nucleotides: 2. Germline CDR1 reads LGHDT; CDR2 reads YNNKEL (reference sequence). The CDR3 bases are TGTGCCAGCAGCCAAGGGACTAGCGGGGTGAAAAACATTCAGTACTTC. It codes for CASSQGTSGVKNIQYF.

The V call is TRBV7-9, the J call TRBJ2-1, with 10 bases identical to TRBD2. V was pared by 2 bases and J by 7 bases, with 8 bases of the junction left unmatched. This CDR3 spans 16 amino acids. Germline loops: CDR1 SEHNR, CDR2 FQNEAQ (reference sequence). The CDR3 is CASSLQSSGSLNEQFF. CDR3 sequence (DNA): TGTGCCAGCAGCTTACAGTCTAGCGGGAGCCTTAATGAGCAGTTCTTC.